The 5 T cell receptor beta chains below were found in one sample sequenced in a study of cytomegalovirus exposure and HLA in healthy donors. The PCR was carried out with 60 Vbeta primers and 13 Jbeta primers. Some clones are missing from TCRdb's copy, which holds only in-frame ones; the method was immunoSEQ multiplex PCR. This table holds around 110,000 clones, roughly three quarters found once. Input material: PBMCs. All receptors derive from a man in his thirties or forties in good health and CMV-seropositive.

The chain joins TRBV18 to TRBJ1-3, with D unresolved. The V gene lost 4 bases and the J gene lost 0 bases, with 16 bases spanning the gap. The CDR3 totals 17 residues. Looked up from germline, CDR1 is KGHSH and CDR2 is LQKENI. The CDR3 spells CASSLRVGRTSGNTIYF. CDR3 nucleotide sequence: TGTGCCAGCTCACTTCGGGTAGGCCGTACCTCTGGAAACACCATATATTTT. Together with reference TRBV18 and TRBJ1-3, the CDR3 gives the full variable domain: NAGVMQNPRHLVRRRGQEARLRCSPMKGHSHVYWYRQLPEEGLKFMVYLQKENIIDESGMPKERFSAEFPKEGPSILRIQQVVRGDSAAYFCASSLRVGRTSGNTIYFGEGSWLTVV.

V usage is TRBV6-5 and J usage is TRBJ2-3; D possibly corresponds to TRBD1 (7 bases). V shed 9 bases and J shed 1 base, with 14 bases lying between them. The CDR3 is 14 residues long. Germline V gene data show CDR1 as MNHEY and CDR2 as SVGAGI. The CDR3 protein is CASGRGVRTDTQYF. CDR3 nucleotides: TGTGCCAGTGGCAGGGGGGTACGCACAGATACGCAGTATTTT.

This sequence joins TRBV6-5 and TRBJ1-1; D uncertain. Germline CDR1 is MNHEY and CDR2 is SVGAGI. The V end was cut by 2 bases, the J end by 1 base, with 8 bases between. This CDR3 is built from 14 residues. Here the CDR3 DNA reads TGTGCCAGCAGTTACGAGTCGGGGAACACTGAAGCTTTCTTT. It specifies CASSYESGNTEAFF.

The rearrangement joins TRBV5-1 to TRBJ1-2; D remains ambiguous. Trimming took 4 bases from V and 5 from J, leaving 18 bases between them. Germline CDR1 SGHRS, CDR2 YFSETQ. The length of the CDR3 is 15 residues. The CDR3 is CASSVEGRPTYGYTF. CDR3 coding DNA: TGCGCCAGCAGCGTCGAGGGAAGACCCACATATGGCTACACCTTC. The full variable domain, completed using reference TRBV5-1 and TRBJ1-2, is KAGVTQTPRYLIKTRGQQVTLSCSPISGHRSVSWYQQTPGQGLQFLFEYFSETQRNKGNFPGRFSGRQFSNSRSEMNVSTLELGDSALYLCASSVEGRPTYGYTFGSGTRLTVV.

This chain uses TRBV11-3 with TRBJ2-2; D is uncertain. Germline CDR1 SGHNT, CDR2 YENEEA. The CDR3 spans 16 residues. Trimming pared 0 bases from V and 5 bases from J, leaving 13 bases between. The CDR3 sequence is CASSLDDWQLTGELFF. CDR3 nucleotide sequence: TGTGCCAGCAGCTTAGACGACTGGCAGCTAACCGGGGAGCTGTTTTTT.